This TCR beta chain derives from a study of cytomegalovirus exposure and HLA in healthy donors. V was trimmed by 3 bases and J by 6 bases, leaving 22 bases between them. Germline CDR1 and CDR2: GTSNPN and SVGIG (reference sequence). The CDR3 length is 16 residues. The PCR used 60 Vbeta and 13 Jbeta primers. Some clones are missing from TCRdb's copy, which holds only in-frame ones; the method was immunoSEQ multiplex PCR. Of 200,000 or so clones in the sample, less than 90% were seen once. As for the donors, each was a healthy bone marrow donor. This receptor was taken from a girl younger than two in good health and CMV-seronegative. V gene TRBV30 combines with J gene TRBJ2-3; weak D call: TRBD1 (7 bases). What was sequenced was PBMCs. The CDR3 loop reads CAWRGKDRPRGDTQYF. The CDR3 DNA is TGTGCCTGGAGGGGGAAGGACAGGCCGCGGGGTGATACGCAGTATTTT.